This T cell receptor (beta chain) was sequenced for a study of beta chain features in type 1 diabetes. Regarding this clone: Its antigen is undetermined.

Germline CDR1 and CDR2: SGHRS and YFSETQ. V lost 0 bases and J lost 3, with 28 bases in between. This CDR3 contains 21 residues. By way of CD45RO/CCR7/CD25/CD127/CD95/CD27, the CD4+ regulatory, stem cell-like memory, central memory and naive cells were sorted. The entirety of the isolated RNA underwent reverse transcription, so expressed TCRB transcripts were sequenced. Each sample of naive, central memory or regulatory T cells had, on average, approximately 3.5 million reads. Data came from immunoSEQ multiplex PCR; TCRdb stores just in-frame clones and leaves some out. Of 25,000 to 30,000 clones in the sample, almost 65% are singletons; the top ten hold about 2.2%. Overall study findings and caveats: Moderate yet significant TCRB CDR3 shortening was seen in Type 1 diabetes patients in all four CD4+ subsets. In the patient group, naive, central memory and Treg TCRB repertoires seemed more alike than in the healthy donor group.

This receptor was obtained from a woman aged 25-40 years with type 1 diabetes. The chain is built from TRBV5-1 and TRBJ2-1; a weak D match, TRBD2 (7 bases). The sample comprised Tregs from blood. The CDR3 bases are TGCGCCAGCAGCTTGGAAGGACAGAGATTTCTTGCGGGAGTTCACTACAATGAGCAGTTCTTC. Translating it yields CASSLEGQRFLAGVHYNEQFF.